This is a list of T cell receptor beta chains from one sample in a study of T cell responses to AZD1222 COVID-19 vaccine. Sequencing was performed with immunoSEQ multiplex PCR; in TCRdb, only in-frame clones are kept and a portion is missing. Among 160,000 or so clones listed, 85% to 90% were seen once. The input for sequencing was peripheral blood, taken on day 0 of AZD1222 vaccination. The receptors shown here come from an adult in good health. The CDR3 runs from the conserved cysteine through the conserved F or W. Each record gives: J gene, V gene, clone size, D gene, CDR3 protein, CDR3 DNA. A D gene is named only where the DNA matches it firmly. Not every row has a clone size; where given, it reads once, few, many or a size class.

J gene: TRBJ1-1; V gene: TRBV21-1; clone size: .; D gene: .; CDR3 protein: CASSTAYRTLTEAFF; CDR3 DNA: TGTGCCAGCAGCACTGCTTACAGGACTCTCACTGAAGCTTTCTTT
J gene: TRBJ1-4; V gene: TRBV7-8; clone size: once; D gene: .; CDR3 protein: CASSLGIGQYEKLFF; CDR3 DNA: TGTGCCAGCAGCTTAGGGATCGGACAGTATGAAAAACTGTTTTTT
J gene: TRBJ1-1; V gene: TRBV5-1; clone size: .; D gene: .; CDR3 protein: CASSLGVGGMNTEAFF; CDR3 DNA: TGCGCCAGCAGCTTGGGCGTCGGGGGCATGAACACTGAAGCTTTCTTT
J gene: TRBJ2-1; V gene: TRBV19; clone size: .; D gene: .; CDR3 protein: CASNGNLVLNEQFF; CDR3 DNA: TGTGCCAGTAACGGAAATTTGGTCCTCAATGAGCAGTTCTTC
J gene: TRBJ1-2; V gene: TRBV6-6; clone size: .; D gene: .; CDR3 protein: CASTPGQPYGYTF; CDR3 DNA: TGTGCCAGCACCCCGGGGCAGCCCTATGGCTACACCTTC
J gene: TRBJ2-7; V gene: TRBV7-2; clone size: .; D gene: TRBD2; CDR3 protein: CASSLSTSGSYEQYF; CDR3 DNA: TGTGCCAGCAGCTTATCTACTAGCGGGAGTTACGAGCAGTACTTC
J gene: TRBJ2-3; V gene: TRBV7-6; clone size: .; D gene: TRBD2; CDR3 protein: CASSLGAGATDTQYF; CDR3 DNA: TGTGCCAGCAGCTTAGGGGCGGGAGCCACAGATACGCAGTATTTT
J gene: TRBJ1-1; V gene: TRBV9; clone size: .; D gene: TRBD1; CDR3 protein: CASSPRQGIMNTEAFF; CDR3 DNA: TGTGCCAGCAGCCCTCGACAGGGGATAATGAACACTGAAGCTTTCTTT
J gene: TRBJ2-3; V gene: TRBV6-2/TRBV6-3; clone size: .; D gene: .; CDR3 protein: CASSMIGGTDTQYF; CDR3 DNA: TGTGCCAGCAGTATGATAGGGGGCACAGATACGCAGTATTTT
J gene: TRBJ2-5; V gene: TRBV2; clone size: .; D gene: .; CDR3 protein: CASSAERGVRETQYF; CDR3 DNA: TGTGCCAGCAGTGCCGAGAGGGGGGTCCGAGAGACCCAGTACTTC
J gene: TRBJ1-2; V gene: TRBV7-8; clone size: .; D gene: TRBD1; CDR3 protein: CASSYGTARPYGYTF; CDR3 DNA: TGTGCCAGCAGCTACGGGACAGCGAGACCCTATGGCTACACCTTC
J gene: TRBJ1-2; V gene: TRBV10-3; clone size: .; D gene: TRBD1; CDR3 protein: CAITKDREGSGYTF; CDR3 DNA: TGTGCCATCACCAAGGACAGGGAGGGGAGTGGCTACACCTTC
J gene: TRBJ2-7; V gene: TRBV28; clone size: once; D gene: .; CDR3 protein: CASSQDREGDEQYF; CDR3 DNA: TGTGCCAGCAGCCAAGACAGGGAGGGGGACGAGCAGTACTTC
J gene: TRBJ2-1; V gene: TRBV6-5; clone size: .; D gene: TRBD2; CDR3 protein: CASSFRSAGGLNEQFF; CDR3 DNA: TGTGCCAGCAGTTTCCGGTCAGCGGGAGGGCTCAATGAGCAGTTCTTC
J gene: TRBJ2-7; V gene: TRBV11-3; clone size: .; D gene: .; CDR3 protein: CASSLDPGYEQYF; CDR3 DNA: TGTGCCAGCAGCTTAGATCCGGGGTACGAGCAGTACTTC
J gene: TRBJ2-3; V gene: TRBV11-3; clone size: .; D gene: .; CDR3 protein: CASSSGAGLAEQDTQYF; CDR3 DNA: TGTGCCAGCAGCTCAGGGGCGGGGCTAGCGGAGCAAGATACGCAGTATTTT
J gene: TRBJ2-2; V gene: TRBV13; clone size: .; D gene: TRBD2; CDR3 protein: CASSLRLAQNTGELFF; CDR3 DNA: TGTGCCAGCAGCTTACGACTAGCGCAGAACACCGGGGAGCTGTTTTTT
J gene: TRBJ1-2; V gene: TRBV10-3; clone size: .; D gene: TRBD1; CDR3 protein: CAISVGTGGVYTF; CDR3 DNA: TGTGCCATCAGTGTAGGGACAGGGGGAGTCTACACCTTC
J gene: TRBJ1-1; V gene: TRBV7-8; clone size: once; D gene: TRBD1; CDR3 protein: CASSSGTGGMEPEAFF; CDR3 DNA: TGTGCCAGCAGCTCCGGAACAGGGGGAATGGAGCCTGAAGCTTTCTTT
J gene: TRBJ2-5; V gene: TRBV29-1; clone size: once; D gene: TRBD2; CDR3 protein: CSVGASGGAVLGTQYF; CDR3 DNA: TGCAGCGTTGGGGCTAGCGGGGGGGCCGTTCTGGGGACCCAGTACTTC
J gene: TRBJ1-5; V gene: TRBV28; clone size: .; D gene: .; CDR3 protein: CASSLHVAAGNQPQHF; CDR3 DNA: TGTGCCAGCAGTCTACATGTCGCGGCGGGCAATCAGCCCCAGCATTTT
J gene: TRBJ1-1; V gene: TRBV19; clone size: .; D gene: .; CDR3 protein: CASSIRGQANTEAFF; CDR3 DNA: TGTGCCAGTAGTATAAGGGGACAAGCGAACACTGAAGCTTTCTTT
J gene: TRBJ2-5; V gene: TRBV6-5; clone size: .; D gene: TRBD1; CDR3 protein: CASRAGQGWKTQYF; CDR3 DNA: TGTGCCAGCAGGGCTGGACAGGGATGGAAGACCCAGTACTTC
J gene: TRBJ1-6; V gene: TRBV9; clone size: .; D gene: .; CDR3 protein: CASSVRDAHSPLHF; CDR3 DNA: TGTGCCAGCAGCGTCCGGGACGCACATTCACCCCTCCACTTT
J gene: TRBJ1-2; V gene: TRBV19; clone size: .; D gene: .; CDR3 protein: CASSFERAGNYGYTF; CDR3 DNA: TGTGCCAGTAGTTTCGAGAGGGCAGGAAACTATGGCTACACCTTC
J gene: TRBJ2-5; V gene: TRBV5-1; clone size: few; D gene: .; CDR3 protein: CASSLSGGAGTQETQYF; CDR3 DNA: TGCGCCAGCAGCTTGTCAGGCGGGGCGGGGACCCAAGAGACCCAGTACTTC
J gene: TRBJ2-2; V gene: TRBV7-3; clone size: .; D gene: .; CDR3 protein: CASSAGNTGELFF; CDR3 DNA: TGTGCCAGCAGCGCCGGTAACACCGGGGAGCTGTTTTTT
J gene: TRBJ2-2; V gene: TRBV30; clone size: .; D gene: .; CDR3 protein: CAWIWGLGTGELFF; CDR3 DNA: TGTGCCTGGATATGGGGGCTTGGCACCGGGGAGCTGTTTTTT
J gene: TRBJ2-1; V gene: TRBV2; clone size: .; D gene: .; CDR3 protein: CASNERTYNEQFF; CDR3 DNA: TGTGCCAGCAACGAGAGGACCTACAATGAGCAGTTCTTC
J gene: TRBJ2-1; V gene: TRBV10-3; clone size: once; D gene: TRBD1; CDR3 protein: CAIRPQGDYNEQFF; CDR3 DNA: TGTGCCATCAGGCCCCAGGGGGACTACAATGAGCAGTTCTTC
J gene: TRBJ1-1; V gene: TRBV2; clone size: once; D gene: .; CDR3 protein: CASSELRETNTEAFF; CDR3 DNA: TGTGCCAGCAGTGAACTGAGGGAGACCAACACTGAAGCTTTCTTT
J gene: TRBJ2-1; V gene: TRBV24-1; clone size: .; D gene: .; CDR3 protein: CATSDTISGPSYNEQFF; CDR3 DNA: TGTGCCACCAGTGACACAATTAGCGGACCCTCCTACAATGAGCAGTTCTTC
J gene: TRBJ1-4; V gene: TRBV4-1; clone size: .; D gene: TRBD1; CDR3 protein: CASSQEGAGTGRNSEEKLFF; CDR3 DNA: TGCGCCAGCAGCCAGGAGGGGGCCGGGACAGGGCGAAATTCGGAGGAAAAACTGTTTTTT
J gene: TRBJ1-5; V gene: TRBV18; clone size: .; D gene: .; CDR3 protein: CASSPTPTGSNQPQHF; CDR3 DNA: TGTGCCAGCTCACCTACCCCTACAGGGAGCAATCAGCCCCAGCATTTT
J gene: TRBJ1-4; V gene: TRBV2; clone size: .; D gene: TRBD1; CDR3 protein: CAITGTGGPWGEKLFF; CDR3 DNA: TGTGCCATCACCGGGACAGGGGGCCCCTGGGGCGAAAAACTGTTTTTT
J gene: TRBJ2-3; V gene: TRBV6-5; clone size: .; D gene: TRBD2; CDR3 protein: CASSYGGSSDTQYF; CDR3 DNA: TGTGCCAGCAGTTACGGCGGGAGTTCAGATACGCAGTATTTT
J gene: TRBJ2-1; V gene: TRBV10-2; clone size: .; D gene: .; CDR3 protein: CASSELARTYNEQFF; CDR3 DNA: TGCGCCAGCAGTGAGTTAGCGAGGACCTACAATGAGCAGTTCTTC
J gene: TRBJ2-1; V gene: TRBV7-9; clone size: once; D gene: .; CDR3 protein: CASSLESSYNEQFF; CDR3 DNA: TGTGCCAGCAGCTTAGAGAGCTCCTACAATGAGCAGTTCTTC
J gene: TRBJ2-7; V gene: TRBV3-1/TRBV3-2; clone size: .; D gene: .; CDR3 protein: CASSQGNSGRYEQYF; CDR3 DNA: TGTGCCAGCAGCCAAGGTAATAGCGGACGCTACGAGCAGTACTTC
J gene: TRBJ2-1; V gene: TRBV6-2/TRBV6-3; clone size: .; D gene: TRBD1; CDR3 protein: CASSLQGVGEQFF; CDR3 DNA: TGTGCCAGCAGCCTACAGGGGGTGGGTGAGCAGTTCTTC
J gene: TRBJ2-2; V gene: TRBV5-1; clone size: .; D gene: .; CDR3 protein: CASSLFDTGELFF; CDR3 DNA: TGCGCCAGCAGCTTGTTCGACACCGGGGAGCTGTTTTTT
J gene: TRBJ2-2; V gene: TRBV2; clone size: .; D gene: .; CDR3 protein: CASRGTFSTGELFF; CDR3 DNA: TGTGCCAGCAGGGGGACTTTTTCCACCGGGGAGCTGTTTTTT
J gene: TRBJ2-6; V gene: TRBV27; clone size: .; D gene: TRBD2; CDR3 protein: CASSLGGGVAGANVLTF; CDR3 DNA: TGTGCCAGCAGTTTAGGGGGAGGGGTAGCTGGGGCCAACGTCCTGACTTTC
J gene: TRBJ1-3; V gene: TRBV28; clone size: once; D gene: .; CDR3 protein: CASSGFTRGNTIYF; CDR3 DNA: TGTGCCAGCAGTGGATTCACGAGGGGAAACACCATATATTTT
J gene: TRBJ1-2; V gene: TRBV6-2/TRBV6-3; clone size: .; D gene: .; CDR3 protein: CASSYKGRGGGYTF; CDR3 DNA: TGTGCCAGCAGTTACAAGGGCAGGGGAGGAGGCTACACCTTC
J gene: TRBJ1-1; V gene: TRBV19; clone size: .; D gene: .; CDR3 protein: CASSILRNTEAFF; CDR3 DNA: TGTGCCAGTAGTATTCTCAGGAACACTGAAGCTTTCTTT
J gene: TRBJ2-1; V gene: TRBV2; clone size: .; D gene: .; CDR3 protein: CASSVQGGGQFF; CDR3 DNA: TGTGCCAGCAGCGTACAGGGCGGCGGGCAGTTCTTC
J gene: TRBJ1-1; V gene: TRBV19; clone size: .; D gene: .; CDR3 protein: CASSRFGESEAFF; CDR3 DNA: TGTGCCAGTAGTCGATTCGGTGAATCTGAAGCTTTCTTT
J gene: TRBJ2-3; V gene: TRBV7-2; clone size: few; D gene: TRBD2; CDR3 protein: CASSLNVGGTDTQYF; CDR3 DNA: TGTGCCAGCAGCTTAAACGTGGGAGGGACAGATACGCAGTATTTT
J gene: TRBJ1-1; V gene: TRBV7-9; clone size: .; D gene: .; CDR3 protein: CASSLERSNTEAFF; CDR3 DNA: TGTGCCAGCAGCTTAGAGAGGTCAAACACTGAAGCTTTCTTT